This T cell receptor (beta chain) was sequenced for a study of cytomegalovirus exposure and HLA in healthy donors. The assay was immunoSEQ multiplex PCR, and TCRdb's table has in-frame clones only and misses some. The sample carries 250,000 to 350,000 clones, approximately 90% recorded once. J was trimmed by 3 bases and V by 4 bases; bases with no gene match: 6. The CDR3 totals 14 residues. CDR1 SGHTA and CDR2 FQGNSA come from the germline V gene. Study observations and caveats: The TCR clusters that emerged in the first cohort tended, a later analysis found, to co-occur in the roughly 110 validation repertoires. In vitro data verified three CMV-associated chains as specific for CMV antigens. The dataset shows that most TCR sequences were rare, while some public TCRs occurred in many donors.

Of note for this clone: Its antigen is currently unknown.

Input material: PBMCs. The chain has TRBV7-2 and TRBJ2-7; TRBD2 aligns across 7 bases. The receptor was isolated from a woman aged 18-29 years in good health and CMV-seronegative. Here the CDR3 reads CASSSFPSGYEQYF. CDR3 nucleotides: TGTGCCAGCAGCTCCTTCCCTAGCGGCTACGAGCAGTACTTC.